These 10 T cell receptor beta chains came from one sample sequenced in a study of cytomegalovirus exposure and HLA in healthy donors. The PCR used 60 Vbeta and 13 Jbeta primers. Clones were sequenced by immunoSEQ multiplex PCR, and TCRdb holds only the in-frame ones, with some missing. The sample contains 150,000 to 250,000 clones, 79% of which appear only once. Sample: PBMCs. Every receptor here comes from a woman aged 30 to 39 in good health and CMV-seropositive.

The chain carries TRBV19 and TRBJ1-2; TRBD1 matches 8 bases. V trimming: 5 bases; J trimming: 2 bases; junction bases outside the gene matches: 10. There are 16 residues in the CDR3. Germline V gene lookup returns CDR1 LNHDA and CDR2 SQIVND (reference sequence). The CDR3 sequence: CASSLRTGQTNYGYTF. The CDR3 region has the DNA TGTGCCAGTAGTTTACGGACAGGGCAAACGAACTATGGCTACACCTTC.

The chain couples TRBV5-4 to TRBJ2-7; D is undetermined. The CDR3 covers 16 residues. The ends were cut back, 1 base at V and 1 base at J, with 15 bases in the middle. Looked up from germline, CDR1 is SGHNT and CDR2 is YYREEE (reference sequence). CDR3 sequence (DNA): TGTGCCAGCAGCTTGAATGGCGGTGGTTGGTCCTACGAGCAGTACTTC. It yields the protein CASSLNGGGWSYEQYF.

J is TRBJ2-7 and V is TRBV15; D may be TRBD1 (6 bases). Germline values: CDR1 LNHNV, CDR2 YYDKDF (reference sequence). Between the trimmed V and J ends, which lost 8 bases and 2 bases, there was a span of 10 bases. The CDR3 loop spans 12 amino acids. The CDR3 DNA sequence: TGTGCCACCGGGGGCAGCCCCTACGAGCAGTACTTC. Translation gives CATGGSPYEQYF. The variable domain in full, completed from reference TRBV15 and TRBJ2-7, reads DAMVIQNPRYQVTQFGKPVTLSCSQTLNHNVMYWYQQKSSQAPKLLFHYYDKDFNNEADTPDNFQSRRPNTSFCFLDIRSPGLGDTAMYLCATGGSPYEQYFGPGTRLTVT.

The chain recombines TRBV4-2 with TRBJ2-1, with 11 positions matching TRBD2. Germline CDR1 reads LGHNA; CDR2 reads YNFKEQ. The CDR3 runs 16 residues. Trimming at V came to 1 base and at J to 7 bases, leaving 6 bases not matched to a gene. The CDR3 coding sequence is TGTGCCAGCAGCCAAGTTTCTAGCGGGGGGATAAATGAGCAGTTCTTC. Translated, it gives CASSQVSSGGINEQFF.

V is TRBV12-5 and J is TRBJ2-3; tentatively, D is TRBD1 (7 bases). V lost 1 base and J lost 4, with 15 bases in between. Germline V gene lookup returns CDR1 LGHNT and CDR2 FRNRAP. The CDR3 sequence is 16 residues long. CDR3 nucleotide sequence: TGTGCTAGTGGTTTGGCAGGGGGGATCGTTTCAGATACGCAGTATTTT. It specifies CASGLAGGIVSDTQYF.

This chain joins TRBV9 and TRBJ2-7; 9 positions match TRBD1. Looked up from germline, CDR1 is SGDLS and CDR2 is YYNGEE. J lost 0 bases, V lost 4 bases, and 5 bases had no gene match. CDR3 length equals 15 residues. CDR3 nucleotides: TGTGCCAGCAGCCCCGGGACAGGGATCTCCTACGAGCAGTACTTC. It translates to CASSPGTGISYEQYF.

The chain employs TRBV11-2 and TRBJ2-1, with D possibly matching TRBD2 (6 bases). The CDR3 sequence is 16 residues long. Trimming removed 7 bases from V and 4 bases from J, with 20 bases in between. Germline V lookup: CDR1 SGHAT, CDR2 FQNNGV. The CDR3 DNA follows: TGTGCCAGCATCCTCCGCAGGCGGGGAACTTACAATGAGCAGTTCTTC. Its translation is CASILRRRGTYNEQFF. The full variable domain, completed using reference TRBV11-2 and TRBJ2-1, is EAGVAQSPRYKIIEKRQSVAFWCNPISGHATLYWYQQILGQGPKLLIQFQNNGVVDDSQLPKDRFSAERLKGVDSTLKIQPAKLEDSAVYLCASILRRRGTYNEQFFGPGTRLTVL.

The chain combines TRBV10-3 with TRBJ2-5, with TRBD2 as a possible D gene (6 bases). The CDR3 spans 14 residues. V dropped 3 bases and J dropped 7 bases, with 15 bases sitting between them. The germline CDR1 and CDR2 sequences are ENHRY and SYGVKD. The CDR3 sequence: CAISDPSAMWTQYF. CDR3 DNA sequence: TGTGCCATCAGTGATCCTAGCGCTATGTGGACCCAGTACTTC.

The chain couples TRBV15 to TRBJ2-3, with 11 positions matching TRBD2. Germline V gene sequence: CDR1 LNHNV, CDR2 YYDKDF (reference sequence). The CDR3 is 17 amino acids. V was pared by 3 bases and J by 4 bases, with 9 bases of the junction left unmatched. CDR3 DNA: TGTGCCACCAGCAGGCCAACCACTAGCGGGAGCCCAGATACGCAGTATTTT. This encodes CATSRPTTSGSPDTQYF. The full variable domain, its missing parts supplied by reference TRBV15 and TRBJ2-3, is DAMVIQNPRYQVTQFGKPVTLSCSQTLNHNVMYWYQQKSSQAPKLLFHYYDKDFNNEADTPDNFQSRRPNTSFCFLDIRSPGLGDTAMYLCATSRPTTSGSPDTQYFGPGTRLTVL.

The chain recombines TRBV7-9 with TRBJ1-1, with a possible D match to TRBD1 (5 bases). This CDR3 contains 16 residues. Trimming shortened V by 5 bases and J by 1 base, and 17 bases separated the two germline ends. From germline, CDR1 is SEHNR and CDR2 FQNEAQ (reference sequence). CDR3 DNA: TGTGCCAGCAGCCCCCAAAGGGAGGGGCCGAACACTGAAGCTTTCTTT. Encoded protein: CASSPQREGPNTEAFF.